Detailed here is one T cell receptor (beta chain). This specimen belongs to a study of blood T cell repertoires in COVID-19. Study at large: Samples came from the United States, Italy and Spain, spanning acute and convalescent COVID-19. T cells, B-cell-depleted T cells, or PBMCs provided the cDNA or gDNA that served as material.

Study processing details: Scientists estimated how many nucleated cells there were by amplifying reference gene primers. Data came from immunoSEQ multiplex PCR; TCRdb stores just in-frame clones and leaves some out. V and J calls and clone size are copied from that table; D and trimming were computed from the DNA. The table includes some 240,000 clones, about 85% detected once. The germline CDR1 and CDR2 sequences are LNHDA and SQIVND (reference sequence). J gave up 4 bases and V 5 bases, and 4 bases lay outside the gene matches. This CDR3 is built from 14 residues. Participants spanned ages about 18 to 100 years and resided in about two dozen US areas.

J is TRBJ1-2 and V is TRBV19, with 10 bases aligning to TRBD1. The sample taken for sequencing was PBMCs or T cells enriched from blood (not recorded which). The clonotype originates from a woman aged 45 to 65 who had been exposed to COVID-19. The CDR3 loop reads CASSFRQGAYGYTF. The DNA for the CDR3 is TGTGCCAGTAGTTTCCGACAGGGGGCCTATGGCTACACCTTC. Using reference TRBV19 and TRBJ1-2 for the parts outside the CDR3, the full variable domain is DGGITQSPKYLFRKEGQNVTLSCEQNLNHDAMYWYRQDPGQGLRLIYYSQIVNDFQKGDIAEGYSVSREKKESFPLTVTSAQKNPTAFYLCASSFRQGAYGYTFGSGTRLTVV.